What follows are 3 T cell receptor beta chains derived from one specimen sequenced in a study of T-cell reconstitution after alpha-beta-depleted transplantation in children. For TCRbeta, the library was prepared with unique molecular identifiers. Via MiXCR, TCRdb re-called the PCR reads, giving one row per CDR3 protein. The data show about 58,000 distinct CDR3 sequences, 35% to 55% seen once. The material sequenced was PBMCs, mostly from graft donor cells, taken 360 days after TCRalphabeta/CD19-depleted stem cell transplant. The receptors come from a male patient aged 5 to 17 who had a stem cell transplant for acute lymphoblastic leukemia, so the T cells may come from the graft donor.

There are a few counts of this clonotype. This chain connects TRBV7-2 to TRBJ2-3; D might be TRBD1 (5 bases). The length of the CDR3 is 14 residues. V lost 5 bases to trimming and J lost 2 bases, with 11 bases between them. In germline, CDR1 is SGHTA, CDR2 FQGNSA. The DNA of the CDR3 is TGTGCCAGCAGCCTGAGACAGACCACAGATACGCAGTATTTT. This encodes CASSLRQTTDTQYF.

The J gene is TRBJ1-1, the V gene TRBV6-1, with D maybe TRBD1 (5 bases). V was trimmed by 6 bases and J by 4 bases, leaving 12 bases between them. Germline V gene sequence: CDR1 MNHNS, CDR2 SASEGT. CDR3 length equals 13 residues. CDR3 sequence: CASSPSGATEAFF. The CDR3 bases are TGTGCCAGCAGCCCAAGCGGGGCCACTGAAGCTTTCTTT.

The V gene is TRBV6-4, the J gene TRBJ2-3, with D uncertain. This CDR3 has 11 amino acids. CDR1 MRHNA and CDR2 SNTAGT come from the germline V gene. V was cut by 0 bases and J by 8 bases, with 3 bases left in between. This chain's CDR3 is CASSDSGTQYF. In DNA, the CDR3 is TGTGCCAGCAGTGACTCTGGTACGCAGTATTTT.